This entry lists 14 T cell receptor beta chains sequenced from one sample in a study of T-cell memory formation after mild COVID-19. TCRdb re-analysed the 5' RACE reads in MiXCR, keeping a single row per CDR3 protein. Of approximately 490,000 distinct CDR3 sequences listed, around 21% are singletons. The sequencing input was PBMCs or a T cell subset sorted from them (not recorded which). The receptors originated from an adult woman who had mild COVID-19 (a few samples of this study predate the infection). Cell type and time point are not known.

This clonotype was found a few times. The V and J genes are TRBV29-1 and TRBJ1-1; D remains ambiguous. V was shortened by 8 bases and J by 5 bases, with 12 bases between the two germline ends. In germline, CDR1 is SQVTM, CDR2 ANQGSEA. The CDR3 has 11 residues. The CDR3 reads CSIHRGTEAFF. CDR3 nucleotide sequence: TGCAGCATACACAGAGGAACTGAAGCTTTCTTT.

This sequence joins TRBV15 and TRBJ2-1; perhaps TRBD1 as D (6 bases). The CDR3 totals 14 residues. The germline CDR1 and CDR2 sequences are LNHNV and YYDKDF (reference sequence). Between the trimmed V and J ends, which lost 2 bases and 8 bases, there was a span of 13 bases. The CDR3 DNA sequence: TGTGCCACCAGCAGACAGGGGCGCGGCTATGAGCAGTTCTTC. As protein: CATSRQGRGYEQFF.

J is TRBJ2-7 and V is TRBV20-1, with D possibly matching TRBD2 (6 bases). The CDR3 length is 14 residues. Trimming pared 5 bases from V and 3 bases from J, leaving 17 bases between. Germline CDR1 is DFQATT and CDR2 is SNEGSKA (reference sequence). The CDR3 DNA follows: TGCAGTGCTGAGGTAGGCCTAGCGAGCTACGAGCAGTACTTC. Its translation: CSAEVGLASYEQYF.

The chain joins TRBV14 to TRBJ1-1; 7 bases line up with TRBD1. The germline V gene has CDR1 SGHDN and CDR2 FVKESK. CDR3 length equals 13 residues. Trimming cost V 4 bases and J 7 bases; bases outside gene matches: 6. As DNA, the CDR3 is TGTGCCAGCAGCCGACAGGGTAGGAGTGAAGCTTTCTTT. It encodes CASSRQGRSEAFF.

The J gene is TRBJ2-5, the V gene TRBV24-1; no firm D call. V was pared by 4 bases and J by 7 bases, with 12 bases between. Germline CDR1 and CDR2: KGHDR and SFDVKD. The CDR3 is 13 amino acids. CDR3 protein: CATSDPPGGTQYF. The CDR3 coding sequence is TGTGCCACCAGTGACCCCCCCGGCGGGACCCAGTACTTC.

The chain has TRBV11-2 and TRBJ1-2; D unclear. The CDR3 is 14 residues long. With 1 base removed from V and 4 bases from J, the gap between germline ends came to 10 bases. Germline-derived CDR1 and CDR2 are SGHAT and FQNNGV. CDR3 sequence reads: CASSLASPTYGYTF. In DNA form, the CDR3 reads TGTGCCAGCAGCTTAGCCTCTCCTACCTATGGCTACACCTTC.

The J gene is TRBJ2-7, the V gene TRBV4-1; no definite D call. V was clipped by 1 base and J by 4 bases, with 14 bases between them. Germline CDR1 MGHRA, CDR2 YSYEKL. The CDR3 consists of 15 residues. CDR3 sequence (DNA): TGCGCCAGCAGCCAAGGAACGGGTATAGGGTACGAGCAGTACTTC. Protein: CASSQGTGIGYEQYF.

This clonotype was seen a few times. The chain employs TRBV5-6 and TRBJ2-1; D gene unclear. Per germline, CDR1 SGHDT and CDR2 YYEEEE. V was pared by 5 bases and J by 9 bases, with 15 bases between. The CDR3 has 13 amino acids. The DNA for the CDR3 is TGTGCCAGCAGTTCCGACGTGGTAAGTGAGCAGTTCTTC. Translation gives CASSSDVVSEQFF.

This chain connects TRBV15 to TRBJ2-3; D is ambiguous. The germline V and J ends were trimmed by 3 bases and 0 bases, with 10 bases remaining between them. This CDR3 comprises 15 residues. Germline CDR1 LNHNV, CDR2 YYDKDF (reference sequence). The CDR3 coding sequence is TGTGCCACCAGCAGGGGCTCTTCTAGCACAGATACGCAGTATTTT. Protein sequence: CATSRGSSSTDTQYF.

This clonotype appeared a single time. This chain connects TRBV7-2 to TRBJ1-2; 7 nucleotides agree with TRBD1. CDR1 SGHTA and CDR2 FQGNSA come from the germline V gene. Trimming cost V 0 bases and J 7 bases; bases outside gene matches: 5. The CDR3 has 14 residues. The CDR3 reads CASSLASRTGGYTF. As DNA, the CDR3 is TGTGCCAGCAGCTTAGCGAGTCGGACAGGTGGCTACACCTTC.

A few counts support this clonotype. The gene calls are TRBV5-1 and TRBJ2-7, with D possibly being TRBD1 (6 bases). The CDR3 is 14 residues long. Trimming took off 4 bases at V and 0 bases at J, with 11 bases between the two ends. The germline gives CDR1 SGHRS, CDR2 YFSETQ. CDR3 amino acids: CASSDRDNSYEQYF. The CDR3 DNA is TGCGCCAGCAGCGACCGGGACAACTCCTACGAGCAGTACTTC.

This clonotype was observed a single time. The V and J genes are TRBV4-1 and TRBJ2-1; TRBD2 matches 11 bases. This CDR3 region has 17 residues. Germline CDR1 and CDR2: MGHRA and YSYEKL. The V and J ends lost 3 bases and 5 bases, in that order; junction bases with no gene match: 9. The CDR3 here is CASSHPTETSGDNEQFF. CDR3 nucleotides: TGCGCCAGCAGCCACCCAACGGAGACTAGCGGGGACAATGAGCAGTTCTTC.

This clonotype showed up just a few times. The chain carries TRBV5-1 and TRBJ2-6; 10 bases are shared with TRBD1. The germline CDR1 and CDR2 sequences are SGHRS and YFSETQ. V lost 3 bases to trimming and J lost 8 bases; unmatched junction nucleotides: 11. The CDR3 length is 17 residues. The CDR3 reads CASSSALGQGRTNVLTF. In nucleotides, the CDR3 is TGCGCCAGCAGCTCCGCACTGGGACAGGGGAGGACCAACGTCCTGACTTTC.

This clonotype was seen only a few times. V and J are TRBV4-3 and TRBJ2-2; perhaps D is TRBD1 or TRBD2 (7 bases each). This CDR3 is built from 18 residues. The ends were cut back, 4 bases at V and 0 bases at J, with 18 bases in the middle. The germline V gene encodes CDR1 LGHNA and CDR2 YSLEER. CDR3: CASSLYPGGGTNTGELFF. CDR3 DNA: TGCGCCAGCAGCCTTTACCCAGGGGGGGGAACGAACACCGGGGAGCTGTTTTTT.